The 31 T cell receptor beta chains below were found in one sample sequenced in a study of blood T cells in healthy people across ages. A second PCR, run for about 7 to 11 cycles, used a sample-barcoded 5' primer plus a J-beta primer mix. Using its own MiXCR run on the 5' RACE reads, TCRdb lists one record per CDR3 protein. The table lists about 1.4 million distinct CDR3 sequences, 45% to 70% of them singletons, with over 5.5% in the top ten. Sequenced input: blood. Every receptor here comes from a man aged 18 to 29 in good health.

The rearrangement uses TRBV5-6 and TRBJ1-1; D unresolved. Germline assignment: CDR1 SGHDT and CDR2 YYEEEE. Trimming left V 0 bases short and J 4 bases short, with 16 bases between. The CDR3 is 16 residues long. The CDR3 sequence: CASSLGRDYLGTEAFF. In DNA, the CDR3 is TGTGCCAGCAGCTTGGGGAGGGATTATCTGGGCACTGAAGCTTTCTTT.

This clonotype appeared once. The rearrangement links TRBV5-1 to TRBJ2-2; D unresolved. The V gene lost 2 bases and the J gene lost 0 bases, with 8 bases spanning the gap. This CDR3 has 15 residues. Germline CDR1 reads SGHRS; CDR2 reads YFSETQ. The CDR3, as DNA: TGCGCCAGCAGCTTCGGACGGTCGAACACCGGGGAGCTGTTTTTT. Its translation: CASSFGRSNTGELFF.

CDR3 bases: TGCAGCGTTGGGGAAGGCTACTACGAGCAGTACTTC. This sequence encodes CSVGEGYYEQYF. The chain joins TRBV29-1 to TRBJ2-7; D call uncertain. CDR1 SQVTM and CDR2 ANQGSEA come from the germline V gene. The V and J ends lost 4 bases and 3 bases respectively, with 10 bases between them. The CDR3 extends over 12 amino acids.

This clonotype was counted once. CDR3 region: CASSLALGGGLEQYF. The CDR3 bases are TGCGCCAGCAGCTTGGCGCTCGGGGGTGGTCTCGAGCAGTACTTC. The chain is built from TRBV5-1 and TRBJ2-5, with D possibly being TRBD2 (6 bases). The end of the DNA aligns better with TRBJ2-7, so the J call may be wrong. Germline V gives CDR1 SGHRS, CDR2 YFSETQ. This CDR3 comprises 15 residues.

V and J are TRBV27 and TRBJ2-4, with D perhaps TRBD2 (5 bases). The ends were cut back, 2 bases at V and 5 bases at J, with 10 bases in the middle. The CDR3 runs to 14 residues. Germline CDR1 reads MNHEY; CDR2 reads SMNVEV (reference sequence). CDR3 coding DNA: TGTGCCAGCAGTTTAGCAACCGGGGAAAACATTCAGTACTTC. This sequence encodes CASSLATGENIQYF.

The chain combines TRBV5-1 with TRBJ2-3; TRBD1 aligns across 7 bases. The CDR3 covers 13 residues. Germline V lookup: CDR1 SGHRS, CDR2 YFSETQ. V shed 5 bases, J shed 6 bases, and the junction held 6 bases outside the gene matches. The CDR3 DNA reads as TGCGCCAGCAGAAAAGACAGGGTCGATACGCAGTATTTT. Residues: CASRKDRVDTQYF.

J is TRBJ2-7 and V is TRBV27; 12 nucleotides match TRBD2. Losses at the gene ends were 4 bases for V and 6 bases for J; bases not matched to a gene: 16. CDR3 size: 18 residues. Germline V gene data show CDR1 as MNHEY and CDR2 as SMNVEV (reference sequence). As DNA, the CDR3 is TGTGCCAGCAGTTGGTCTAGCGGGGGGGCCAATCCCTTTGCCGAGCAGTACTTC. It codes for CASSWSSGGANPFAEQYF.

This clonotype was observed a single time. The chain uses TRBV16 and TRBJ2-3; TRBD1 matches at 7 bases. Looked up from germline, CDR1 is KGHSY and CDR2 is FQNENV. The CDR3 runs to 15 residues. Unmatched junction bases numbered 7, after V lost 2 bases and J lost 5 bases. The CDR3 region is CASSQRGLGKDTQYF. CDR3 in DNA: TGTGCCAGCAGCCAAAGGGGGCTCGGGAAAGATACGCAGTATTTT.

V gene TRBV5-1 combines with J gene TRBJ1-1; D may be TRBD1 (5 bases). CDR3 length: 16 residues. Germline lookup yields CDR1 SGHRS and CDR2 YFSETQ. Trimming left V 0 bases short and J 0 bases short, with 12 bases between. The CDR3 is CASSLGTGNMNTEAFF. In nucleotides, the CDR3 is TGCGCCAGCAGCTTGGGAACAGGAAATATGAACACTGAAGCTTTCTTT. Drawing the rest from reference TRBV5-1 and TRBJ1-1, the complete variable domain is KAGVTQTPRYLIKTRGQQVTLSCSPISGHRSVSWYQQTPGQGLQFLFEYFSETQRNKGNFPGRFSGRQFSNSRSEMNVSTLELGDSALYLCASSLGTGNMNTEAFFGQGTRLTVV.

CDR3: CSARDRLADLYQETQYF. CDR3 sequence (DNA): TGCAGTGCTAGAGATCGACTAGCGGACCTGTACCAAGAGACCCAGTACTTC. The chain combines TRBV20-1 with TRBJ2-5, with 9 bases that match TRBD2. Looked up from germline, CDR1 is DFQATT and CDR2 is SNEGSKA (reference sequence). The junction had 8 bases not matched to a gene; V was cut back by 0 bases and J by 0 bases. The CDR3 sequence is 17 residues long.

The chain combines TRBV7-6 with TRBJ1-2; 8 positions agree with TRBD1. V lost 5 bases, J lost 11 bases, and 13 bases stayed unmatched. Germline V gene lookup returns CDR1 SGHVS and CDR2 FNYEAQ. This CDR3 has 14 amino acids. CDR3 in amino acids: CASSTGTGSIGYTF. CDR3 nucleotides: TGTGCCAGCAGCACAGGGACAGGCTCCATAGGGTACACCTTC.

This chain connects TRBV28 to TRBJ2-7, with TRBD1 as a possible D gene (5 bases). There are 12 residues in the CDR3. The V end was cut by 2 bases, the J end by 12 bases, with 14 bases between. The V gene's germline CDR1 is MDHEN and CDR2 SYDVKM. The CDR3 nucleotides are TGTGCCAGCAGTTTAACCGCAGGGCGCGGGTACTTC. This encodes CASSLTAGRGYF.

The CDR3 spells CASAGQTLNEQFF. The CDR3 coding sequence is TGTGCCAGTGCGGGCCAGACCCTCAATGAGCAGTTCTTC. The chain joins TRBV7-2 to TRBJ2-1, with a tentative D call TRBD2 (5 bases). Germline CDR1 SGHTA, CDR2 FQGNSA. The CDR3 is made up of 13 amino acids. Between the trimmed V and J ends, which lost 9 bases and 6 bases, there was a span of 15 bases.

This rearrangement joins TRBV7-2 to TRBJ2-1, with unresolved D. Germline CDR1 is SGHTA and CDR2 is FQGNSA. Between the trimmed V and J ends, which lost 3 bases and 7 bases, there was a span of 10 bases. The CDR3 extends over 13 amino acids. The CDR3 loop reads CASSFGSINEQFF. The CDR3 DNA is TGTGCCAGCAGCTTCGGATCGATAAATGAGCAGTTCTTC.

This sequence joins TRBV12-3 or TRBV12-4 and TRBJ2-7; D might be TRBD1 (6 bases). The closer fit of TRBJ2-5 to the DNA end suggests the J call may be wrong. CDR3 size: 15 residues. CDR3 sequence: CASSSTTGFKETQYF. In DNA form, the CDR3 reads TGTGCCAGCAGTTCGACGACAGGCTTTAAGGAGACCCAGTACTTC.

CDR3 amino acids: CASSFNRVYNEQFF. As DNA, the CDR3 is TGTGCCAGCAGCTTCAACCGGGTCTACAATGAGCAGTTCTTC. The rearrangement uses TRBV7-2 and TRBJ2-1; D is unresolved. V was pared by 3 bases and J by 3 bases, with 9 bases between. CDR1 is SGHTA, CDR2 FQGNSA, per germline. The CDR3 spans 14 residues.

The table lists this clonotype with a few counts. The genes are TRBV4-1 and TRBJ1-5, with D possibly matching TRBD1 (6 bases). In germline, CDR1 is MGHRA, CDR2 YSYEKL. V lost 6 bases, J lost 7 bases, and 13 bases lay in between. This CDR3 region has 13 residues. As DNA, the CDR3 is TGCGCCAGCAGTCCCACAGGGTTCCAGCCCCAGCATTTT. Its translation: CASSPTGFQPQHF.

This chain joins TRBV4-1 and TRBJ2-1; 8 bases are shared with TRBD2. Germline-derived CDR1 and CDR2 are MGHRA and YSYEKL. V lost 4 bases and J lost 8; bases outside the gene matches: 7. The CDR3 sequence is 14 residues long. CDR3 in amino acids: CASSRLAGLDEQFF. In DNA form, the CDR3 reads TGCGCCAGCAGCCGTTTAGCGGGACTAGATGAGCAGTTCTTC.

V is TRBV12-3 or TRBV12-4 and J is TRBJ2-1; 8 bases fit TRBD2. This CDR3 region has 15 residues. The J segment lost 4 bases and the V segment lost 5 bases, leaving 7 bases of the junction unmatched. The CDR3 protein is CASSNSGAEYNEQFF. DNA for the CDR3: TGTGCCAGCAGTAATAGCGGGGCGGAATACAATGAGCAGTTCTTC.

A few counts support this clonotype. J is TRBJ2-1 and V is TRBV29-1; 12 bases are a match to TRBD2. Germline V gene sequence: CDR1 SQVTM, CDR2 ANQGSEA. Trimming cost V 2 bases and J 12 bases; bases outside gene matches: 14. This CDR3 spans 16 amino acids. The CDR3 sequence is CSVELASGGVIPPQFF. The CDR3 DNA reads TGCAGCGTTGAACTGGCTAGCGGGGGGGTTATACCCCCGCAGTTCTTC.

The chain combines TRBV11-2 with TRBJ2-5; D could derive from TRBD1 or TRBD2 (5 bases each). CDR1 is SGHAT and CDR2 is FQNNGV in the germline V gene. Trimming took 3 bases from V and 2 from J, leaving 13 bases between them. The CDR3 runs to 15 residues. CDR3: CASSFTGTEQETQYF. As DNA, the CDR3 is TGTGCCAGCAGCTTCACCGGGACGGAACAAGAGACCCAGTACTTC.

This clonotype was picked up one time. V and J are TRBV2 and TRBJ1-4, with 9 bases fitting TRBD1. This CDR3 has 14 residues. The J segment lost 6 bases and the V segment lost 3 bases, leaving 2 bases of the junction unmatched. From germline, CDR1 is SNHLY and CDR2 FYNNEI. CDR3 sequence (DNA): TGTGCCAGCAGTGACAGGACAGGGGATGAAAAACTGTTTTTT. Amino acids: CASSDRTGDEKLFF.

V usage is TRBV5-4 and J usage is TRBJ2-3; D remains ambiguous. This CDR3 contains 14 residues. Trimming pared 7 bases from V and 4 bases from J, leaving 16 bases between. Germline V lookup: CDR1 SGHNT, CDR2 YYREEE (reference sequence). The CDR3 protein is CASGLGAHPDTQYF. CDR3 in DNA: TGTGCCAGCGGCCTTGGTGCCCACCCAGATACGCAGTATTTT.

The chain joins TRBV21-1 to TRBJ2-5; the DNA was not used to check the table's D call, TRBD2. Judging by the DNA end, TRBJ2-7 fits better; the J call may be wrong. TRBV21-1 is a listed pseudogene. The CDR3 extends over 21 amino acids. CDR3 coding DNA: TGTGCCAGCAGCAAAGGAGCTGGGACTAGCGGGAGGGTGCTCGGGGTCTACGAGCAGTACTTC. It is translated as CASSKGAGTSGRVLGVYEQYF.

The chain has TRBV6-1 and TRBJ2-1; 8 bases map to TRBD2. The CDR3 consists of 18 residues. Looked up from germline, CDR1 is MNHNS and CDR2 is SASEGT. J lost 4 bases, V lost 6 bases, and 17 bases had no gene match. The CDR3 sequence: CASSRQNPGGARYNEQFF. CDR3 sequence (DNA): TGTGCCAGCAGCAGACAAAACCCCGGGGGGGCTCGGTACAATGAGCAGTTCTTC.

V and J are TRBV11-2 and TRBJ2-7; D not certain. The ends were cut back, 2 bases at V and 2 bases at J, with 22 bases in the middle. CDR3 size: 18 residues. From germline, CDR1 is SGHAT and CDR2 FQNNGV. The CDR3 sequence: CASSLSFLQRFVTYEQYF. CDR3 DNA sequence: TGTGCCAGCAGCTTATCATTCTTACAAAGGTTTGTTACCTACGAGCAGTACTTC. The whole variable domain, remainder taken from reference TRBV11-2 and TRBJ2-7, is EAGVAQSPRYKIIEKRQSVAFWCNPISGHATLYWYQQILGQGPKLLIQFQNNGVVDDSQLPKDRFSAERLKGVDSTLKIQPAKLEDSAVYLCASSLSFLQRFVTYEQYFGPGTRLTVT.

This chain links TRBV2 with TRBJ1-1; D unclear. CDR3 length: 14 amino acids. The V end lost 3 bases, the J end lost 1 base, and 9 bases lay between the germline ends. CDR1 is SNHLY, CDR2 FYNNEI, per germline. The CDR3 DNA reads TGTGCCAGCAGTGACGATCCGGGGAACACTGAAGCTTTCTTT. Residues: CASSDDPGNTEAFF. The full variable domain, in which reference TRBV2 and TRBJ1-1 provide the parts outside the CDR3, is EPEVTQTPSHQVTQMGQEVILRCVPISNHLYFYWYRQILGQKVEFLVSFYNNEISEKSEIFDDQFSVERPDGSNFTLKIRSTKLEDSAMYFCASSDDPGNTEAFFGQGTRLTVV.

V usage is TRBV4-2 and J usage is TRBJ1-4; tentatively, D is TRBD1 (6 bases). The CDR3 is 15 amino acids. In germline, CDR1 is LGHNA, CDR2 YNFKEQ. V lost 0 bases and J 5 bases, leaving 10 bases between the germline ends. In DNA form, the CDR3 reads TGTGCCAGCAGCCAAGAGACAGGCCTAAATGAAAAACTGTTTTTT. This translates into CASSQETGLNEKLFF.

This clonotype was counted a few times. This chain uses TRBV12-3 or TRBV12-4 with TRBJ1-1; weak D call: TRBD1 (6 bases). V shed 6 bases and J shed 0 bases, with 17 bases lying between them. The CDR3 extends over 16 amino acids. As DNA, the CDR3 is TGTGCCAGCAGGCGTACGGGACAAAGCCTGAACACTGAAGCTTTCTTT. This gives the protein CASRRTGQSLNTEAFF.

This sequence joins TRBV5-1 and TRBJ2-7, with 8 bases lining up with TRBD1. The germline V gene encodes CDR1 SGHRS and CDR2 YFSETQ. Trimming removed 0 bases from V and 3 bases from J; junction bases left unmatched: 5. The CDR3 extends over 15 amino acids. The CDR3 DNA sequence: TGCGCCAGCAGCTTGGCGACAGGGGTTAACTACGAGCAGTACTTC. It yields the protein CASSLATGVNYEQYF. Using reference TRBV5-1 and TRBJ2-7 for the parts outside the CDR3, the full variable domain is KAGVTQTPRYLIKTRGQQVTLSCSPISGHRSVSWYQQTPGQGLQFLFEYFSETQRNKGNFPGRFSGRQFSNSRSEMNVSTLELGDSALYLCASSLATGVNYEQYFGPGTRLTVT.

In this sample, this clonotype turned up a few times. The chain links TRBV20-1 to TRBJ2-5, with D uncertain. The germline V gene encodes CDR1 DFQATT and CDR2 SNEGSKA (reference sequence). The CDR3 runs to 15 residues. Trimming shortened V by 1 base and J by 0 bases, and 12 bases separated the two germline ends. This CDR3 reads CSARGHAWYQETQYF. Here the CDR3 DNA reads TGCAGTGCTAGAGGTCACGCTTGGTACCAAGAGACCCAGTACTTC.